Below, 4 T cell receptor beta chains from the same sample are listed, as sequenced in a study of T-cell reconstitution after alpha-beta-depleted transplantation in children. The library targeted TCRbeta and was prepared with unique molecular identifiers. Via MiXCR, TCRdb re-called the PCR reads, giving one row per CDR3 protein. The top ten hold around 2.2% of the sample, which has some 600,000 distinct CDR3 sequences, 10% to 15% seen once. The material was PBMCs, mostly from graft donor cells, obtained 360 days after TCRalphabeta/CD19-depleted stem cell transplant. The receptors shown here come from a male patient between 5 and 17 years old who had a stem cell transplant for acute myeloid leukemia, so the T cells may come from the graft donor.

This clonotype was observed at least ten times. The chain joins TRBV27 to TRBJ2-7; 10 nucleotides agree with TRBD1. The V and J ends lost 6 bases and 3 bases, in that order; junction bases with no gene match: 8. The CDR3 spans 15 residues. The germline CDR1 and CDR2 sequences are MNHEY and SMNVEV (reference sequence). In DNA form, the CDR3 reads TGTGCCAGCAGCACCAACCGGGACAGGGGCTACGAGCAGTACTTC. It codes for CASSTNRDRGYEQYF.

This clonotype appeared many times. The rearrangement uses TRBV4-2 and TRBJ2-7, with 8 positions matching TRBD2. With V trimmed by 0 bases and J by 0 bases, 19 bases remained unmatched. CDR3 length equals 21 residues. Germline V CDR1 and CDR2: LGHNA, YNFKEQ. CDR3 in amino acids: CASSQDPSFKTSVPSSYEQYF. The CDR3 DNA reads TGTGCCAGCAGCCAAGATCCCTCATTCAAGACTAGCGTACCGAGCTCCTACGAGCAGTACTTC.

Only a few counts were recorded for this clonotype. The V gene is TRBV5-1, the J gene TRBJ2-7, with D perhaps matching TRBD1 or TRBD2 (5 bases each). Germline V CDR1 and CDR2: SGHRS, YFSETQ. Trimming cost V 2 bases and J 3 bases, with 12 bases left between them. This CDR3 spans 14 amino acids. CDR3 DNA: TGCGCCAGCAGCTTTACGAGGGGCGGCTACGAGCAGTACTTC. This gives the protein CASSFTRGGYEQYF.

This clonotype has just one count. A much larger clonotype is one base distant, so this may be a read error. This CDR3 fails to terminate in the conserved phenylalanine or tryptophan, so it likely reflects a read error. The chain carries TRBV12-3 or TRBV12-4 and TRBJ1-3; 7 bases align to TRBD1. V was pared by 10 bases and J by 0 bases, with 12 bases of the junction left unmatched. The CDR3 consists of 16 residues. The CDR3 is CATNPGQSGSGNTIYY. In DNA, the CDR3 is TGTGCCACCAACCCGGGACAGTCTGGCTCTGGAAACACCATATATTAT.